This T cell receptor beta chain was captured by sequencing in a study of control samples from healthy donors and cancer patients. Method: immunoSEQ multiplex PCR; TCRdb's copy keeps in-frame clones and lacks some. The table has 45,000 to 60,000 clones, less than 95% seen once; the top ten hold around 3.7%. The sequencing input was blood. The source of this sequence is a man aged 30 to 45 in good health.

The CDR3: CASSPAEETQYF. CDR3 in DNA: TGTGCCAGCTCACCTGCAGAGGAGACCCAGTACTTC. The rearrangement uses TRBV18 and TRBJ2-5, with unresolved D. The CDR3 has 12 residues. The germline CDR1 and CDR2 sequences are KGHSH and LQKENI. V was trimmed by 3 bases and J by 5 bases, leaving 7 bases between them.